The 21 T cell receptor beta chains below come from one sample, sequenced in a study of shared clonotypes between healthy human individuals. As defined, naive CD8 cells were CD45RO-negative and positively selected for CCR7, with terminally differentiated effector memory CD45RA+ cells excluded. Sequencing was performed with immunoSEQ multiplex PCR; in TCRdb, only in-frame clones are kept and a portion is missing. The sample contains millions of clones, over 85% of which appear only once. The source material was naive CD8+ T cells sorted from blood. The receptors come from a man aged 18 to 30 in good health.

CDR3 bases: TGTGCCTGGAGTGTAGGGGCCCTATGGGACAGTAATTCACCCCTCCACTTT. Translating gives CAWSVGALWDSNSPLHF. The rearrangement uses TRBV30 and TRBJ1-6; TRBD1 matches 7 bases. This CDR3 has 17 residues. J gave up 6 bases and V 0 bases, and 11 bases lay outside the gene matches. CDR1 is GTSNPN, CDR2 SVGIG, per germline (reference sequence).

A single count supports this clone. J is TRBJ2-5 and V is TRBV4-3; 10 nucleotides match TRBD2. This CDR3 is built from 15 residues. V dropped 4 bases and J dropped 4; count of bases not matched to a gene: 6. The germline gives CDR1 LGHNA, CDR2 YSLEER. DNA for the CDR3: TGCGCCAGCAGCCCCATACTAGCGGGACGAGAGACCCAGTACTTC. Amino acids: CASSPILAGRETQYF.

Points on this clone: Other DNA sequences of this sample code for an identical CDR3. The chain joins TRBV4-3 to TRBJ2-1, with a tentative D call TRBD2 (6 bases). Germline CDR1 is LGHNA and CDR2 is YSLEER. The V end was cut by 0 bases, the J end by 1 base, with 10 bases between. The CDR3 sequence is 16 residues long. This CDR3 is CASSQDSGGSYNEQFF. The CDR3 DNA is TGCGCCAGCAGCCAAGATTCAGGAGGGTCCTACAATGAGCAGTTCTTC.

DNA of the CDR3: TGTGCCAGCAGTTTAGGGTGGGGGGAGACGGCTGAAGCTTTCTTT. It yields the protein CASSLGWGETAEAFF. The chain employs TRBV27 and TRBJ1-1, with a tentative D call TRBD1 (5 bases). The germline V gene has CDR1 MNHEY and CDR2 SMNVEV (reference sequence). V lost 2 bases and J lost 6, with 16 bases in between. The CDR3 spans 15 residues.

For this clone: This CDR3 is also generated by other DNA sequences in the sample. The CDR3 nucleotides read TGTGCCAGTAGTATTGGGGGAGAAAAACTGTTTTTT. It yields the protein CASSIGGEKLFF. This chain connects TRBV19 to TRBJ1-4; D is perhaps TRBD1 (5 bases). The CDR3 totals 12 residues. With 3 bases removed from V and 8 bases from J, the gap between germline ends came to 7 bases. Germline loops: CDR1 LNHDA, CDR2 SQIVND (reference sequence). Full variable domain (missing parts from reference TRBV19 and TRBJ1-4): DGGITQSPKYLFRKEGQNVTLSCEQNLNHDAMYWYRQDPGQGLRLIYYSQIVNDFQKGDIAEGYSVSREKKESFPLTVTSAQKNPTAFYLCASSIGGEKLFFGSGTQLSVL.

This clone was counted a single time. Other nucleotide sequences in the sample specify the same CDR3. The V gene is TRBV5-1, the J gene TRBJ1-1; D is uncertain. Germline loops: CDR1 SGHRS, CDR2 YFSETQ. This CDR3 spans 13 amino acids. V was clipped by 1 base and J by 1 base, with 5 bases between them. The CDR3, as DNA: TGCGCCAGCAGCTTGTCTCAGAACACTGAAGCTTTCTTT. It is translated as CASSLSQNTEAFF.

To note about this clone: The same CDR3 arises from other DNA sequences in this sample as well. The chain links TRBV4-3 to TRBJ2-7; TRBD2 matches at 7 bases. After removal of 1 base from V and 0 bases from J, the junction contained 3 bases not matched to a gene. The V gene's germline CDR1 is LGHNA and CDR2 YSLEER. The CDR3 has 15 residues. The CDR3 nucleotides read TGCGCCAGCAGCCAAGGGCCTAGCGGCTCCTACGAGCAGTACTTC. Residues: CASSQGPSGSYEQYF.

This rearrangement joins TRBV7-2 to TRBJ2-1; weak D call: TRBD2 (6 bases). CDR3 length: 16 amino acids. Germline lookup yields CDR1 SGHTA and CDR2 FQGNSA. V gave up 2 bases and J gave up 2 bases, with 13 bases separating them. The CDR3 sequence is CASSLLVGGAYNEQFF. CDR3 sequence (DNA): TGTGCCAGCAGCTTATTAGTGGGAGGTGCCTACAATGAGCAGTTCTTC.

The chain couples TRBV11-2 to TRBJ2-5, with a tentative D call TRBD2 (5 bases). CDR3 length: 11 residues. Trimming pared 7 bases from V and 5 bases from J, leaving 8 bases between. The V gene's germline CDR1 is SGHAT and CDR2 FQNNGV. CDR3 sequence reads: CASTSGETQYF. The CDR3 DNA sequence: TGTGCCAGCACCTCGGGGGAGACCCAGTACTTC.

The rearrangement uses TRBV15 and TRBJ1-1, with unresolved D. The CDR3 totals 13 residues. V was cut by 3 bases and J by 5 bases, with 10 bases left in between. CDR1 and CDR2 (germline): LNHNV, YYDKDF (reference sequence). For the CDR3, the DNA is TGTGCCACCAGCAGGTTTGTGGGGACTGAAGCTTTCTTT. It encodes CATSRFVGTEAFF.

CDR3 nucleotide sequence: TGTGCCAGCAGCTTAGGGGCAACAGAAAGGGTGAACACTGAAGCTTTCTTT. This sequence encodes CASSLGATERVNTEAFF. This chain links TRBV7-9 with TRBJ1-1; D remains unclear. The CDR3 totals 17 residues. The germline V gene has CDR1 SEHNR and CDR2 FQNEAQ (reference sequence). Trimming removed 1 base from V and 0 bases from J, with 15 bases in between.

This clone was recorded only once. The chain combines TRBV2 with TRBJ2-5; no reliable D call. V was trimmed by 11 bases and J by 2 bases, leaving 15 bases between them. This CDR3 is built from 13 residues. Germline assignment: CDR1 SNHLY and CDR2 FYNNEI. The CDR3 here is CASLGREQETQYF. The CDR3 DNA sequence: TGTGCCTCCCTTGGGCGAGAACAAGAGACCCAGTACTTC.

V and J are TRBV7-6 and TRBJ1-1, with D unresolved. CDR1 is SGHVS, CDR2 FNYEAQ, per germline. V was cut by 4 bases and J by 1 base, with 10 bases left in between. This CDR3 is 14 amino acids long. The CDR3 coding sequence is TGTGCCAGCAGCTCCGAAAGGGAGAACACTGAAGCTTTCTTT. Translating gives CASSSERENTEAFF.

This sequence joins TRBV4-3 and TRBJ1-4; D is uncertain. Looked up from germline, CDR1 is LGHNA and CDR2 is YSLEER. This CDR3 has 15 residues. The germline V and J ends were trimmed by 3 bases and 0 bases, with 8 bases remaining between them. Here the CDR3 DNA reads TGCGCCAGCAGCCATGGTAGGACAACTAATGAAAAACTGTTTTTT. Its protein product is CASSHGRTTNEKLFF.

As to this clone: This CDR3 is also generated by other DNA sequences in the sample. The rearrangement uses TRBV30 and TRBJ2-7; unclear D gene. The CDR3 extends over 11 amino acids. The V gene lost 2 bases and the J gene lost 3 bases, with 5 bases spanning the gap. Germline CDR1 is GTSNPN and CDR2 is SVGIG (reference sequence). CDR3 nucleotide sequence: TGTGCCTGGAGTACCGGCTACGAGCAGTACTTC. Its translation: CAWSTGYEQYF.

This clone was counted once. This chain connects TRBV4-1 to TRBJ2-5; TRBD2 matches 8 bases. This CDR3 region has 15 residues. In germline, CDR1 is MGHRA, CDR2 YSYEKL. Unmatched junction bases numbered 6, after V lost 4 bases and J lost 2 bases. DNA for the CDR3: TGCGCCAGCAGCCCCGACGGACTAGCTCAAGAGACCCAGTACTTC. Translation gives CASSPDGLAQETQYF.

This chain uses TRBV6-5 with TRBJ1-3; 8 positions agree with TRBD1. The CDR3 loop spans 16 amino acids. CDR1 is MNHEY and CDR2 is SVGAGI in the germline V gene. Germline trimming cut 2 bases from V and 0 bases from J; bases unmatched to any gene: 3. The CDR3 nucleotides are TGTGCCAGCAGTTACGATACAGGGGGCTCTGGAAACACCATATATTTT. Translated, it gives CASSYDTGGSGNTIYF.

The CDR3 nucleotides read TGCGCCAGCAGCTTGTCAGGGCCCCATGAAGCTTTCTTT. It specifies CASSLSGPHEAFF. The chain combines TRBV5-1 with TRBJ1-1, with D perhaps TRBD1 (5 bases). CDR1 and CDR2 (germline): SGHRS, YFSETQ. The germline V and J ends were trimmed by 1 base and 7 bases, with 11 bases remaining between them. CDR3 length: 13 residues.

In this sample, this clone turned up once. The gene calls are TRBV25-1 and TRBJ1-5; no firm D call. The length of the CDR3 is 16 residues. The V end was cut by 2 bases, the J end by 1 base, with 12 bases between. The germline V gene encodes CDR1 MGHDK and CDR2 SYGVNS. CDR3 nucleotide sequence: TGTGCCAGCAGTGAACAGTGGCGGGTAAGCAATCAGCCCCAGCATTTT. Residues: CASSEQWRVSNQPQHF.

This chain joins TRBV11-2 and TRBJ2-7; perhaps TRBD2 as D (6 bases). CDR1 is SGHAT, CDR2 FQNNGV, per germline. V lost 6 bases to trimming and J lost 2 bases, with 14 bases between them. The CDR3 loop spans 14 amino acids. In DNA, the CDR3 is TGTGCCAGCAGGTCCTGGAGGGACGCCTACGAGCAGTACTTC. It codes for CASRSWRDAYEQYF.

The chain recombines TRBV29-1 with TRBJ2-5; weak D call: TRBD2 (6 bases). The V end was cut by 7 bases, the J end by 10 bases, with 13 bases between. This CDR3 has 10 amino acids. Germline CDR1 is SQVTM and CDR2 is ANQGSEA. DNA of the CDR3: TGCAGCGCCCTAGTAGCGGACCAGTACTTC. Translated, it gives CSALVADQYF.